This T cell receptor (beta chain) was captured by sequencing in a study of blood T cell repertoires in COVID-19. For the study at large: Samples representing acute and convalescent COVID-19 were sourced from the United States, Italy and Spain.

Here immunoSEQ multiplex PCR was the method, and the copy in TCRdb shows in-frame clones only, minus some. The sample gives about 330,000 clones, around 87% of which show up once; approximately 5.3% is in the top ten. Deletions cut 0 bases from V and 5 bases from J, with 13 bases between. Looked up from germline, CDR1 is MGHRA and CDR2 is YSYEKL. The CDR3 runs 16 residues. Participants, roughly 18 to 100 years old, spanned fewer than 30 US areas. Self-reported history from a screening survey and questionnaire set each donor's cohort. Either two negative PCRs, clearance, or symptom resolution qualified Cohort 3 donors as recovered.

Sequenced material: PBMCs or T cells enriched from blood (not recorded which). The chain combines TRBV4-1 with TRBJ1-4, with D uncertain. This clonotype originated in a woman in her twenties or thirties who had recovered from COVID-19. The CDR3 DNA sequence: TGCGCCAGCAGCCAAGAGGTCAGACATCGAAATGAAAAACTGTTTTTT. Translated, it gives CASSQEVRHRNEKLFF.